This record covers a single T cell receptor beta chain. The CDR3 is 15 amino acids. V was clipped by 5 bases and J by 3 bases, with 14 bases between them. CDR1 is LNHDA, CDR2 SQIVND, per germline (reference sequence). The assay was immunoSEQ multiplex PCR, and TCRdb's table has in-frame clones only and misses some. The table records 400,000 or so clones, 80% to 90% of them present only once. The data belong to a study of blood T cell repertoires in COVID-19. The wider study: The samples span acute and convalescent COVID-19 from the United States, Italy and Spain.

The clonotype comes from a man aged 25-45 years who had recovered from COVID-19. The chain is built from TRBV19 and TRBJ1-5, with TRBD1 as a possible D gene (5 bases). Material for sequencing was PBMCs or T cells enriched from blood (not recorded which). CDR3 region: CASSGGAGSNQPQHF. DNA for the CDR3: TGTGCCAGTAGTGGAGGGGCAGGGTCCAATCAGCCCCAGCATTTT.